Shown below are 22 T cell receptor beta chains from a single sample sequenced in a study of T cells after yellow fever vaccination. TCRdb re-called the 5' RACE reads through MiXCR, storing one row per CDR3 protein. Of 300,000 to 400,000 distinct CDR3 sequences listed, over 5% were seen once; the top ten hold about 15%. Source: PBMCs, taken 5 days after the yellow fever booster vaccination. The origin of the receptors is a man in his thirties or forties who received the YFV17D yellow fever vaccine.

This clonotype was observed at least ten times. J is TRBJ1-2 and V is TRBV7-9; 8 bases fit TRBD1. The CDR3 covers 14 residues. Germline trimming cut 5 bases from V and 5 bases from J; bases unmatched to any gene: 7. Germline V gene data show CDR1 as SEHNR and CDR2 as FQNEAQ (reference sequence). This CDR3 is CASSQGTGTYGYTF. Here the CDR3 DNA reads TGTGCCAGCAGCCAAGGGACAGGAACATATGGCTACACCTTC.

This clonotype came up many times. The chain employs TRBV7-2 and TRBJ1-1, with 9 bases fitting TRBD1. Germline CDR1 SGHTA, CDR2 FQGNSA. The CDR3 is 14 residues long. J gave up 3 bases and V 5 bases, and 4 bases lay outside the gene matches. The CDR3 DNA sequence: TGTGCCAGCAGCACTCGGACAGGGGACACTGAAGCTTTCTTT. It translates to CASSTRTGDTEAFF.

The chain combines TRBV5-6 with TRBJ2-7, with no clear D. The CDR3 is 14 amino acids. Germline values: CDR1 SGHDT, CDR2 YYEEEE. Trimming pared 2 bases from V and 3 bases from J, leaving 12 bases between. CDR3 DNA: TGTGCCAGCAGCTTAGGTGGCGATTACTACGAGCAGTACTTC. This gives the protein CASSLGGDYYEQYF.

In this sample, this clonotype turned up a few times. This chain joins TRBV5-5 and TRBJ1-1; D possibly corresponds to TRBD1 (5 bases). CDR3 size: 14 residues. Deletions cut 1 base from V and 4 bases from J, with 11 bases between. Germline lookup yields CDR1 SGHKS and CDR2 YYEKEE (reference sequence). The chain's CDR3 is CASSLRGRGTEAFF. The CDR3 coding sequence is TGTGCCAGCAGCTTGAGAGGGAGGGGCACTGAAGCTTTCTTT.

This clonotype was detected ten times or more. The chain recombines TRBV7-2 with TRBJ2-1; no clear D gene. V dropped 4 bases and J dropped 2 bases, with 9 bases sitting between them. CDR3 length equals 14 residues. CDR1 and CDR2 from the germline V gene are SGHTA and FQGNSA. CDR3 DNA sequence: TGTGCCAGCAGCTCCGTTGTGGCCTACAATGAGCAGTTCTTC. Encoded protein: CASSSVVAYNEQFF. The variable domain in full, with the rest retrieved from reference TRBV7-2 and TRBJ2-1, is GAGVSQSPSNKVTEKGKDVELRCDPISGHTALYWYRQSLGQGLEFLIYFQGNSAPDKSGLPSDRFSAERTGGSVSTLTIQRTQQEDSAVYLCASSSVVAYNEQFFGPGTRLTVL.

This clonotype came up a few times. The V gene is TRBV7-8, the J gene TRBJ2-3, with 9 bases lining up with TRBD2. Trimming removed 3 bases from V and 2 bases from J; junction bases left unmatched: 12. In germline, CDR1 is SGHVS, CDR2 FQNEAQ. The CDR3 sequence is 18 residues long. CDR3 residues: CASSFPPSGTLPTDTQYF. The CDR3 DNA reads as TGTGCCAGCAGCTTCCCGCCTAGCGGGACACTACCCACAGATACGCAGTATTTT.

The gene calls are TRBV14 and TRBJ2-1; D is undetermined. Trimming left V 3 bases short and J 2 bases short, with 11 bases between. Germline-derived CDR1 and CDR2 are SGHDN and FVKESK. This CDR3 comprises 15 residues. The CDR3 loop reads CASSQNRRTYNEQFF. The CDR3 coding sequence is TGTGCCAGCAGCCAGAATAGACGGACCTACAATGAGCAGTTCTTC.

This clonotype was detected ten times or more. The chain employs TRBV12-3 or TRBV12-4 and TRBJ1-3; D remains unclear. Trimming shortened V by 6 bases and J by 7 bases, and 13 bases separated the two germline ends. The CDR3 spans 13 residues. The CDR3 protein is CASSPGRSNTIYF. CDR3 DNA: TGTGCCAGCAGCCCCGGACGGAGTAACACCATATATTTT.

This clonotype was recorded many times. J is TRBJ2-1 and V is TRBV7-9; D might be TRBD2 (7 bases). Trimming removed 3 bases from V and 8 bases from J, with 14 bases in between. Germline V gives CDR1 SEHNR, CDR2 FQNEAQ (reference sequence). This CDR3 is 14 amino acids long. This chain's CDR3 is CASSFLGGRDEQFF. CDR3 sequence (DNA): TGTGCCAGCAGCTTCCTAGGGGGGAGGGATGAGCAGTTCTTC.

The chain joins TRBV12-3 or TRBV12-4 to TRBJ2-1; perhaps TRBD2 as D (5 bases). The J call may be mistaken, given a closer DNA end match to TRBJ2-7. The CDR3 runs 13 residues. The CDR3 DNA sequence: TGTGCCAGCAGTTTCTACTCCGGGAATGAGCAGTACTTC. It is translated as CASSFYSGNEQYF.

J is TRBJ2-1 and V is TRBV11-2; maybe TRBD2 (6 bases). In germline, CDR1 is SGHAT, CDR2 FQNNGV. Trimming shortened V by 0 bases and J by 3 bases, and 12 bases separated the two germline ends. This CDR3 has 16 amino acids. The CDR3 DNA reads as TGTGCCAGCAGCTTAGACCCCGGAGGGCTCTACAATGAGCAGTTCTTC. Protein product: CASSLDPGGLYNEQFF.

This clonotype was detected many times. The chain joins TRBV24-1 to TRBJ2-3; tentatively, D is TRBD2 (5 bases). Germline V gene sequence: CDR1 KGHDR, CDR2 SFDVKD. This CDR3 contains 13 residues. Trimming shortened V by 2 bases and J by 3 bases, and 5 bases separated the two germline ends. The CDR3 region is CATSDWRTDTQYF. The CDR3 DNA reads as TGTGCCACCAGTGATTGGAGGACAGATACGCAGTATTTT.

The J gene is TRBJ2-3, the V gene TRBV5-4; D gene ambiguous. Between the trimmed V and J ends, which lost 4 bases and 0 bases, there was a span of 12 bases. In germline, CDR1 is SGHNT, CDR2 YYREEE (reference sequence). This CDR3 spans 15 amino acids. The chain's CDR3 is CASSRELSSTDTQYF. CDR3 sequence (DNA): TGTGCCAGCAGCCGTGAGCTGTCTAGCACAGATACGCAGTATTTT.

This clonotype was found many times. In nucleotides, the CDR3 is TGTGCCAGCAGTTTCGTGGAAGAGACCCAGTACTTC. Translation gives CASSFVEETQYF. V is TRBV6-2 or TRBV6-3 and J is TRBJ2-5; D unresolved. The CDR3 has 12 amino acids. The V and J ends lost 4 bases and 3 bases respectively, with 6 bases between them. Germline CDR1 reads MNHEY; CDR2 reads SVGEGT.

This clonotype showed up just a few times. The V gene is TRBV10-3, the J gene TRBJ2-7; 8 nucleotides align to TRBD1. The CDR3 is 12 amino acids. The germline gives CDR1 ENHRY, CDR2 SYGVKD. Trimming at V came to 11 bases and at J to 5 bases, leaving 8 bases not matched to a gene. The CDR3 region has the DNA TGTGCCTCCCAGGGGGCCGGGCACGAGCAGTACTTC. Translated: CASQGAGHEQYF.

A word on this clonotype: Just one base apart from a much larger clone, this may be a read error. CDR3: CSSSLEYSGNTIYF. CDR3 nucleotides: TGTTCCAGCAGCTTAGAGTACTCTGGAAACACCATATATTTT. V gene TRBV7-9 combines with J gene TRBJ1-3, with D unclear. Germline V gene data show CDR1 as SEHNR and CDR2 as FQNEAQ (reference sequence). The CDR3 runs 14 residues.

This clonotype was found a few times. The CDR3 coding sequence is TGTGCCAGCAGCAACCCTCTTATGGGTATCTACGAGCAGTACTTC. Translating gives CASSNPLMGIYEQYF. The chain couples TRBV11-2 to TRBJ2-7; D unclear. CDR3 length: 15 residues. V shed 5 bases and J shed 3 bases, with 17 bases lying between them. CDR1 is SGHAT, CDR2 FQNNGV, per germline.

The chain recombines TRBV29-1 with TRBJ2-1; TRBD2 agrees at 7 bases. The J call may be mistaken, given a closer DNA end match to TRBJ2-7. CDR1 and CDR2 (germline): SQVTM, ANQGSEA. The CDR3 consists of 13 residues. The CDR3 nucleotides read TGCAGCGTTAGCGGGGCCTCCTACAATGAGCAGTACTTC. It encodes CSVSGASYNEQYF.

This clonotype was detected many times. The CDR3 coding sequence is TGTGCCAGCAGTTTAGGGACTCTAGCCAAAAACATTCAGTACTTC. The encoded protein is CASSLGTLAKNIQYF. This chain connects TRBV12-3 or TRBV12-4 to TRBJ2-4; maybe TRBD2 (5 bases). The CDR3 totals 15 residues. V lost 1 base and J lost 0, with 7 bases in between.

This clonotype was counted a few times. The rearrangement uses TRBV29-1 and TRBJ2-1; TRBD2 is a possible D gene (6 bases). The CDR3 runs 15 residues. V lost 5 bases to trimming and J lost 5 bases, with 19 bases between them. Germline V gene data show CDR1 as SQVTM and CDR2 as ANQGSEA. The CDR3 sequence is CSVPRGTGEHNEQFF. The DNA of the CDR3 is TGCAGCGTTCCCCGCGGGACTGGGGAGCACAATGAGCAGTTCTTC.

The table lists this clonotype with many counts. This sequence joins TRBV20-1 and TRBJ2-3; 12 bases are a match to TRBD2. In germline, CDR1 is DFQATT, CDR2 SNEGSKA (reference sequence). Unmatched junction bases numbered 3, after V lost 4 bases and J lost 4 bases. There are 14 residues in the CDR3. CDR3 in amino acids: CSATLAGGADTQYF. Written as DNA, the CDR3 is TGCAGTGCTACCCTAGCGGGAGGGGCAGATACGCAGTATTTT.

This clonotype was counted at least ten times. The chain is built from TRBV7-8 and TRBJ2-1; D possibly corresponds to TRBD2 (6 bases). Looked up from germline, CDR1 is SGHVS and CDR2 is FQNEAQ. Trimming took off 1 base at V and 8 bases at J, with 18 bases between the two ends. This CDR3 has 16 residues. CDR3 in amino acids: CASSLEGWRGEDEQFF. The DNA of the CDR3 is TGTGCCAGCAGCTTAGAAGGGTGGCGGGGTGAGGATGAGCAGTTCTTC.